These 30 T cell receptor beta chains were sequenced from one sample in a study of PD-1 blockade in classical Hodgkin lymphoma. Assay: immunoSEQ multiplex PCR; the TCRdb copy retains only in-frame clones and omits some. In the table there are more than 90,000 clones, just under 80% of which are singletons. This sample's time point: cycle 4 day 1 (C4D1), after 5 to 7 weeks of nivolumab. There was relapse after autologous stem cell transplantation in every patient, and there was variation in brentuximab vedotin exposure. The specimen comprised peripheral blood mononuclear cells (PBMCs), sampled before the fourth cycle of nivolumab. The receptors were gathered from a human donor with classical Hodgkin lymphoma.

The DNA for the CDR3 is TGCGCCAGCAGCTTACCGACCGGGACACGGTTCTCCTACGAGCAGTACTTC. Protein product: CASSLPTGTRFSYEQYF. J is TRBJ2-7 and V is TRBV5-1; D may be TRBD1 (6 bases). Trimming stripped 2 bases from V and 0 bases from J, with 18 bases between. The CDR3 contains 17 residues. CDR1 and CDR2 from the germline V gene are SGHRS and YFSETQ.

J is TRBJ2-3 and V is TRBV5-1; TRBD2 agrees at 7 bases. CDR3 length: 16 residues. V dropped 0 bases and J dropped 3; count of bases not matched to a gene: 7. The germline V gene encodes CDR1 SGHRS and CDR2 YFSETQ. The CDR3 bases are TGCGCCAGCAGCTTGGAGGGGACTACGGGTACAGATACGCAGTATTTT. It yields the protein CASSLEGTTGTDTQYF.

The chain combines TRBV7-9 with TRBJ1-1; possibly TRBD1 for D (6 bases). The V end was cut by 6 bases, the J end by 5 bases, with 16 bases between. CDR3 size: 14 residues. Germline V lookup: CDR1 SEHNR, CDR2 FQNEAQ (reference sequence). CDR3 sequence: CASSYLRGGTEAFF. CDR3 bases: TGTGCCAGCAGTTACCTCAGGGGAGGAACTGAAGCTTTCTTT.

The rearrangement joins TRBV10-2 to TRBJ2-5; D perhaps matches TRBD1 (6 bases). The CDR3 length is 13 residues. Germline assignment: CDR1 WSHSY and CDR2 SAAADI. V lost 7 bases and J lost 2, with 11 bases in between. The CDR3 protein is CASKGTLQETQYF. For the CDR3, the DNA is TGCGCCAGCAAGGGGACATTGCAAGAGACCCAGTACTTC.

CDR3 DNA sequence: TGTGCCAGCAGCTTAGTGCCCTGGGGGGGCGAGCAGTACTTC. Amino acid sequence: CASSLVPWGGEQYF. This sequence joins TRBV7-9 and TRBJ2-7; 7 nucleotides agree with TRBD2. The CDR3 consists of 14 residues. CDR1 SEHNR and CDR2 FQNEAQ come from the germline V gene (reference sequence). Germline trimming cut 1 base from V and 6 bases from J; bases unmatched to any gene: 6.

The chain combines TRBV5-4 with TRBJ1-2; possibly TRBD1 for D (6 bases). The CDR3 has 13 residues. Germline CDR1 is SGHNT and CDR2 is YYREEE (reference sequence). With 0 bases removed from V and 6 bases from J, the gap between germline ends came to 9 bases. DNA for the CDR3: TGTGCCAGCAGCTTGGACAGGGTCGATGGCTACACCTTC. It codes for CASSLDRVDGYTF.

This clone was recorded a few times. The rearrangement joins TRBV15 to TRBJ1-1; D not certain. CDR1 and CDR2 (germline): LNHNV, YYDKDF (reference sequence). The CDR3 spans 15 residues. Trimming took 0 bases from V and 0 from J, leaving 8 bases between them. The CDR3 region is CATSRDGRMNTEAFF. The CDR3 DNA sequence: TGTGCCACCAGCAGAGATGGAAGGATGAACACTGAAGCTTTCTTT. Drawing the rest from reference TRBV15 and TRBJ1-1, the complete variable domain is DAMVIQNPRYQVTQFGKPVTLSCSQTLNHNVMYWYQQKSSQAPKLLFHYYDKDFNNEADTPDNFQSRRPNTSFCFLDIRSPGLGDTAMYLCATSRDGRMNTEAFFGQGTRLTVV.

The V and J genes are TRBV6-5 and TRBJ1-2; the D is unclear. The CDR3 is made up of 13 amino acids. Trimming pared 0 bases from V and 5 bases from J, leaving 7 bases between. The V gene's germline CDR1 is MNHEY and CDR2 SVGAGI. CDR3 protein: CASSYSGFYGYTF. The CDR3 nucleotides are TGTGCCAGCAGTTACTCAGGGTTTTATGGCTACACCTTC.

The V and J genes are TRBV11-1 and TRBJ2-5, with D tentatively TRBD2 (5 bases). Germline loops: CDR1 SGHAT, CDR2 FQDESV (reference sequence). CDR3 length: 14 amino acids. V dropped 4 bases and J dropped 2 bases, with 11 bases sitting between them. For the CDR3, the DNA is TGTGCCAGCAGCTCCGGACTGAAACAAGAGACCCAGTACTTC. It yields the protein CASSSGLKQETQYF.

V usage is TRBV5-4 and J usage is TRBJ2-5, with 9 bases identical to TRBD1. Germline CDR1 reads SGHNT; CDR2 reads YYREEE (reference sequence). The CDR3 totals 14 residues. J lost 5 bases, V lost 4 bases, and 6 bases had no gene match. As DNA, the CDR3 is TGTGCCAGCAGCGGACAGGGGTGGACGGAGACCCAGTACTTC. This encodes CASSGQGWTETQYF.

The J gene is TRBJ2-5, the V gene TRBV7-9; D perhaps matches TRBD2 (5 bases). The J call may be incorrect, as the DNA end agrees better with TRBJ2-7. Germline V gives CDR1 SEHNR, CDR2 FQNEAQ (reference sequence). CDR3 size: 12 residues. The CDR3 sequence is CASSLRGLEQYF. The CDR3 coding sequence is TGTGCCAGCAGCTTGAGAGGGCTCGAGCAGTACTTC.

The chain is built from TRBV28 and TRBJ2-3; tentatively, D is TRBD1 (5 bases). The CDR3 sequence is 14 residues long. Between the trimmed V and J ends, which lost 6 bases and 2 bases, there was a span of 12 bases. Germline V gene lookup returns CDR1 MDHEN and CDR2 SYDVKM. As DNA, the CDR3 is TGTGCCAGCAGCCCCGTAGGGGACACAGATACGCAGTATTTT. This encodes CASSPVGDTDTQYF. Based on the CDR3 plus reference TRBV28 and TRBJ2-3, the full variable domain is DVKVTQSSRYLVKRTGEKVFLECVQDMDHENMFWYRQDPGLGLRLIYFSYDVKMKEKGDIPEGYSVSREKKERFSLILESASTNQTSMYLCASSPVGDTDTQYFGPGTRLTVL.

In DNA form, the CDR3 reads TGTGCCTGGAGTCCCCGCCCGCCCCATGGCTACACCTTC. Translated: CAWSPRPPHGYTF. V is TRBV30 and J is TRBJ1-2; D gene ambiguous. The CDR3 is 13 residues long. Per the germline V gene, CDR1 is GTSNPN and CDR2 is SVGIG (reference sequence). The V end lost 2 bases, the J end lost 6 bases, and 13 bases lay between the germline ends.

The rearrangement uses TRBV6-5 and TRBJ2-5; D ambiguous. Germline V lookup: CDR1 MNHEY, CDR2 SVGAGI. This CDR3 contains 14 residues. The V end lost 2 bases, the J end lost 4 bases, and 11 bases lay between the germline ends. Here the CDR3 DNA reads TGTGCCAGCAGTTACACAATGACCGGAGAGACCCAGTACTTC. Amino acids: CASSYTMTGETQYF.

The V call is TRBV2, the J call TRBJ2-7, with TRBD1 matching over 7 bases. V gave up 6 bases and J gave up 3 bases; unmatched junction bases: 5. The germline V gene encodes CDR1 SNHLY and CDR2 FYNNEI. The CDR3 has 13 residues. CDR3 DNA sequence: TGTGCCAGCAGGGCGGACAGGCTCTACGAGCAGTACTTC. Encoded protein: CASRADRLYEQYF.

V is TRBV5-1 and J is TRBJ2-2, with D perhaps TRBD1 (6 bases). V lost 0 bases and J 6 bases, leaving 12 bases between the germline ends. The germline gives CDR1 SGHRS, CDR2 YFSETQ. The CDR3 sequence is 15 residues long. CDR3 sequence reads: CASSLGTAGPGELFF. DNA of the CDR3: TGCGCCAGCAGCTTGGGGACAGCAGGTCCCGGGGAGCTGTTTTTT.

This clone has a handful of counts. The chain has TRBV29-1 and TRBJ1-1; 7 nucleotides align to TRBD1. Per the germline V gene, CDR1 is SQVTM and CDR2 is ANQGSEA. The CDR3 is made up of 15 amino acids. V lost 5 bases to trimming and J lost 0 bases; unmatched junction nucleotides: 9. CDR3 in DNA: TGCAGCGTTTCCCAGGACAGGCTCCTGAACACTGAAGCTTTCTTT. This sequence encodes CSVSQDRLLNTEAFF.

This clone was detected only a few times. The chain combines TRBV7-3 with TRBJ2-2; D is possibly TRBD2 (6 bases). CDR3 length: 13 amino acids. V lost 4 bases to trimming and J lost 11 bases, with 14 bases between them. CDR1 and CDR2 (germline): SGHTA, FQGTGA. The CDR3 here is CASSSNMGGELFF. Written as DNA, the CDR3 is TGTGCCAGCAGCTCCAATATGGGGGGAGAGCTGTTTTTT.

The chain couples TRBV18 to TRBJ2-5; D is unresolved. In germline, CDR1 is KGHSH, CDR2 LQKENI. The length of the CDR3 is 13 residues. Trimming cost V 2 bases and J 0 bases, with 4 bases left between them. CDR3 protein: CASSPTYQETQYF. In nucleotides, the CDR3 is TGTGCCAGCTCACCAACGTACCAAGAGACCCAGTACTTC.

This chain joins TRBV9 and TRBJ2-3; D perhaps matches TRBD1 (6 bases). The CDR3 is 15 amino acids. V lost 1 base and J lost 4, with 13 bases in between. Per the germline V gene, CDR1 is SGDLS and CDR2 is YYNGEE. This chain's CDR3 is CASSVRSTGPDTQYF. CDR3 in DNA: TGTGCCAGCAGCGTACGATCTACAGGGCCAGATACGCAGTATTTT.

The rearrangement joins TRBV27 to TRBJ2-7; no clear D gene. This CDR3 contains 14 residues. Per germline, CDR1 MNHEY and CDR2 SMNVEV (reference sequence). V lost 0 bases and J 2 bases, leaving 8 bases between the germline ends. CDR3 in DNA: TGTGCCAGCAGTTTATCATACCGAGCCTACGAGCAGTACTTC. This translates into CASSLSYRAYEQYF.

CDR3 in DNA: TGTGCCAGCAGCCACCGGGGGGGAGGCAATCAGCCCCAGCATTTT. This sequence encodes CASSHRGGGNQPQHF. The V call is TRBV6-6, the J call TRBJ1-5; maybe TRBD1 (5 bases). V was clipped by 6 bases and J by 2 bases, with 14 bases between them. The CDR3 is 15 amino acids. The germline V gene has CDR1 MNHNY and CDR2 SVGAGI (reference sequence).

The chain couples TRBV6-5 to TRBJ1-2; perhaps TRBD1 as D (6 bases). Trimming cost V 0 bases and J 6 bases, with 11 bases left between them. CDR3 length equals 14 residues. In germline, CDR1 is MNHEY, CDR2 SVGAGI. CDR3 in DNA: TGTGCCAGCAGTTACTCGAGTAGGGGGAATGGCTACACCTTC. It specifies CASSYSSRGNGYTF.

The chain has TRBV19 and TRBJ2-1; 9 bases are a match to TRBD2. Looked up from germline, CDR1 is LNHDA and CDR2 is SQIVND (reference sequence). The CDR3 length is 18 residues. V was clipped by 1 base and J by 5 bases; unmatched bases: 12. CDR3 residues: CASSIGTFGGRGHNEQFF. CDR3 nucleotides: TGTGCCAGTAGTATAGGCACTTTTGGCGGGAGGGGACACAATGAGCAGTTCTTC.

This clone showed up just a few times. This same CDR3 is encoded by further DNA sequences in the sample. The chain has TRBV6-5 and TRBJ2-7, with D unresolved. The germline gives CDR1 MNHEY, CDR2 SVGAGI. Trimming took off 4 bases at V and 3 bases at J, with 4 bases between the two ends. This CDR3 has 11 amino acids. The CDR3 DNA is TGTGCCAGCAGTTGGGGCTACGAGCAGTACTTC. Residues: CASSWGYEQYF.

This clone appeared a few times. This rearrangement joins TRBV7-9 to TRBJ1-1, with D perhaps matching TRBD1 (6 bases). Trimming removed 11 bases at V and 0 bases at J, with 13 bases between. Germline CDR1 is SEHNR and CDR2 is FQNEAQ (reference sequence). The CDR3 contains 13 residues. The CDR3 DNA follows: TGTGCCGGCAAACAGGGAGTGAACACTGAAGCTTTCTTT. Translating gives CAGKQGVNTEAFF.

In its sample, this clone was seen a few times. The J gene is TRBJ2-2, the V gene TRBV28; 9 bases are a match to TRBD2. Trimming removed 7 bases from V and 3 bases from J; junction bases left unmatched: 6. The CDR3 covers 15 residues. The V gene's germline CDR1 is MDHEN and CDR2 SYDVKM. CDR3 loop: CASTPLAGYTGELFF. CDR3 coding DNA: TGTGCCAGCACTCCTCTAGCGGGGTACACCGGGGAGCTGTTTTTT. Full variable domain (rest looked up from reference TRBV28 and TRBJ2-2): DVKVTQSSRYLVKRTGEKVFLECVQDMDHENMFWYRQDPGLGLRLIYFSYDVKMKEKGDIPEGYSVSREKKERFSLILESASTNQTSMYLCASTPLAGYTGELFFGEGSRLTVL.

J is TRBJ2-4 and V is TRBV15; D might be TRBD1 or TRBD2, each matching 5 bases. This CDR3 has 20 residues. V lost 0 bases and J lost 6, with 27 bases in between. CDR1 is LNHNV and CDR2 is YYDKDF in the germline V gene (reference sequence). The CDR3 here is CATSRDRPGPRWGYPNIQYF. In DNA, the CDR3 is TGTGCCACCAGCAGAGACAGGCCGGGACCCCGTTGGGGGTATCCAAACATTCAGTACTTC.

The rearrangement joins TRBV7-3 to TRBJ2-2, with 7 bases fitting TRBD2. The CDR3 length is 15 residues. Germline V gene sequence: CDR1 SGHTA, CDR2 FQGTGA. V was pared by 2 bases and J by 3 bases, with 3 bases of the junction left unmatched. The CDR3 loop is CASSLDGRYTGELFF. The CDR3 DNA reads TGTGCCAGCAGCTTAGACGGGAGGTACACCGGGGAGCTGTTTTTT.

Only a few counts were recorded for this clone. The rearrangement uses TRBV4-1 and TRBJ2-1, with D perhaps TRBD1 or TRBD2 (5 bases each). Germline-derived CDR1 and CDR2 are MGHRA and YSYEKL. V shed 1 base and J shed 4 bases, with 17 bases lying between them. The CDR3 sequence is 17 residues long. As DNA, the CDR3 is TGCGCCAGCAGCCAAGCGTCCGGACGGGACGCATACAATGAGCAGTTCTTC. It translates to CASSQASGRDAYNEQFF.